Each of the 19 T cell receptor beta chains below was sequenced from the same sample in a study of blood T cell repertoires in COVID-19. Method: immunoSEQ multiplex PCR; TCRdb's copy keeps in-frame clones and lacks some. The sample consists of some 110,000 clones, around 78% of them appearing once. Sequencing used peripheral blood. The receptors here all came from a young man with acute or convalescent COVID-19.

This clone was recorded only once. For the CDR3, the DNA is TGTGCCAGCAGCTTGGTTCAGGGCCCCTTTGTGGGCGGGGAGCTGTTTTTT. Its translation: CASSLVQGPFVGGELFF. The V and J genes are TRBV5-6 and TRBJ2-2, with a tentative D call TRBD1 (5 bases). V lost 0 bases, J lost 7 bases, and 19 bases lay in between. CDR1 and CDR2 (germline): SGHDT, YYEEEE. CDR3 size: 17 residues.

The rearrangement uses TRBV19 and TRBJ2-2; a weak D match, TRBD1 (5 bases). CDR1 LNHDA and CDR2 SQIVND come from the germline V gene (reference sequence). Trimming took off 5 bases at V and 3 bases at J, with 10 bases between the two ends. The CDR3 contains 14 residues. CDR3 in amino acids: CASSWLGDTGELFF. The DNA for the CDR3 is TGTGCCAGTAGTTGGCTAGGGGACACCGGGGAGCTGTTTTTT.

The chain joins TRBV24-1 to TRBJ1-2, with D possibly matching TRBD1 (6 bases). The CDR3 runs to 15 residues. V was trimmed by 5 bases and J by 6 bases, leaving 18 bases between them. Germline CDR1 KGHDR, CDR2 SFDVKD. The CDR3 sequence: CATSAGTGGDNGYTF. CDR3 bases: TGTGCCACCAGTGCGGGGACGGGGGGGGACAATGGCTACACCTTC.

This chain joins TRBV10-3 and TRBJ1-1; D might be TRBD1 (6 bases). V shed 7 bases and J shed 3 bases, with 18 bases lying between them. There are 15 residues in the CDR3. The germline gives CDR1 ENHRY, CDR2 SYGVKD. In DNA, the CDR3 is TGTGCCATCACCCAGGGGTTGGGTTGGTACACTGAAGCTTTCTTT. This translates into CAITQGLGWYTEAFF.

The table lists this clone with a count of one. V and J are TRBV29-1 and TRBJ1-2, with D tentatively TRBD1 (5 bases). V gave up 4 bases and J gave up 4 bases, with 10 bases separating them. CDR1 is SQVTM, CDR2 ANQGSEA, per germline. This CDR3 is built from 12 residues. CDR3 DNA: TGCAGCGTTGGTAGGGGAGGCTATGGCTACACCTTC. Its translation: CSVGRGGYGYTF.

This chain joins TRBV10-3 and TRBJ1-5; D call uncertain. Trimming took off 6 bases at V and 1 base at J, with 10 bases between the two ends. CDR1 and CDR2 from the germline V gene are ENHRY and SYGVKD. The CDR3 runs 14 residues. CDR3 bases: TGTGCCATCAGGGATGGAGGAAGCAATCAGCCCCAGCATTTT. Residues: CAIRDGGSNQPQHF.

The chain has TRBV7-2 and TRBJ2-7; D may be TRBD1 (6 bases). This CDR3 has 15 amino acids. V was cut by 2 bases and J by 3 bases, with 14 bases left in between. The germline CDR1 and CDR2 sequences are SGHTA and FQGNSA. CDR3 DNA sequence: TGTGCCAGCAGCTTATCTAAGGGGGTTGGCTACGAGCAGTACTTC. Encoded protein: CASSLSKGVGYEQYF.

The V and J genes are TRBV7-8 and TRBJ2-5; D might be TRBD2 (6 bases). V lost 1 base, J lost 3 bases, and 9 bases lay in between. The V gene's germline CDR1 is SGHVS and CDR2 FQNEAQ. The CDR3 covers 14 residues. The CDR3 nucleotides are TGTGCCAGCAGCTTAGGCGGAGGGAAAGAGACCCAGTACTTC. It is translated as CASSLGGGKETQYF.

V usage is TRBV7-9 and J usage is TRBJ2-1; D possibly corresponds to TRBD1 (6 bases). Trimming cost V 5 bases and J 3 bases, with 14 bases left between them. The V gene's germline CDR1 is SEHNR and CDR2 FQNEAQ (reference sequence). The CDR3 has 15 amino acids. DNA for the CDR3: TGTGCCAGCAGCCTGCGCAGGGGAAACTACAATGAGCAGTTCTTC. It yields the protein CASSLRRGNYNEQFF.

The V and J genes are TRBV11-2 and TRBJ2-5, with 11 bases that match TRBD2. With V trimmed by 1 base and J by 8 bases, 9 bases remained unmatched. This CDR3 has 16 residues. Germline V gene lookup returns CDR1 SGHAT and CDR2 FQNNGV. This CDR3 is CASSLVSSGGTGTQYF. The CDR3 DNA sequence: TGTGCCAGCAGCTTAGTCTCTAGCGGGGGGACAGGCACCCAGTACTTC.

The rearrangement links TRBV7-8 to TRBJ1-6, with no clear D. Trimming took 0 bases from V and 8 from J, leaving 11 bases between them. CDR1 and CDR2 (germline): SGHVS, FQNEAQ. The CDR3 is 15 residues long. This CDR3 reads CASSLALGVYSPLHF. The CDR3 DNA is TGTGCCAGCAGCTTAGCATTAGGAGTGTATTCACCCCTCCACTTT. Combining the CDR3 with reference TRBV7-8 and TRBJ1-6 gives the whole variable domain GAGVSQSPRYKVAKRGQDVALRCDPISGHVSLFWYQQALGQGPEFLTYFQNEAQLDKSGLPSDRFFAERPEGSVSTLKIQRTQQEDSAVYLCASSLALGVYSPLHFGNGTRLTVT.

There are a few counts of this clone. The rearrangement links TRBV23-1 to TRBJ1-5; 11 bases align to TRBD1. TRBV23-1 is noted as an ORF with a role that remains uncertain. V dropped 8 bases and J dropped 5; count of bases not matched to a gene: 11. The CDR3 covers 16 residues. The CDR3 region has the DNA TGCGCCAGCGGGAACGGGGACAGGGGGGGCCATCAGCCCCAGCATTTT. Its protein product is CASGNGDRGGHQPQHF.

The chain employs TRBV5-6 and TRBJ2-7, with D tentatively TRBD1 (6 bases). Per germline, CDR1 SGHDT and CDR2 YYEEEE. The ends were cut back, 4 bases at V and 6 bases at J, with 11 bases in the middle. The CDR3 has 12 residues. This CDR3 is CASSLGTLEQYV. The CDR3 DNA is TGTGCCAGCAGCCTTGGGACACTCGAGCAGTACGTC.

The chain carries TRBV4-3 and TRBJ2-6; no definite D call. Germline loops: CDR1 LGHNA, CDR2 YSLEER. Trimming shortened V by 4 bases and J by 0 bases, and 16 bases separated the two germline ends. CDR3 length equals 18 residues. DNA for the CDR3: TGCGCCAGCAGCCCCACCTGGGTGCGGAACTCTGGGGCCAACGTCCTGACTTTC. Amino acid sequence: CASSPTWVRNSGANVLTF.

The CDR3 DNA reads TGTGCCAGCAGTGAAGAGCGGGGGCGCACAGATACGCAGTATTTT. Protein product: CASSEERGRTDTQYF. V and J are TRBV2 and TRBJ2-3; TRBD2 agrees at 8 bases. The ends lost 1 base at V and 1 base at J; junction bases unmatched: 1. The germline V gene has CDR1 SNHLY and CDR2 FYNNEI. The CDR3 contains 15 residues.

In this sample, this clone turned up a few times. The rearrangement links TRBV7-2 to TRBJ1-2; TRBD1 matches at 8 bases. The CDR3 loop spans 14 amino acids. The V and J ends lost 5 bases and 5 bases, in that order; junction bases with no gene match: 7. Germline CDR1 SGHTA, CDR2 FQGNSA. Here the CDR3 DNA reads TGTGCCAGCAGCGCCTCCGGGACAGGTTATGGCTACACCTTC. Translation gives CASSASGTGYGYTF.

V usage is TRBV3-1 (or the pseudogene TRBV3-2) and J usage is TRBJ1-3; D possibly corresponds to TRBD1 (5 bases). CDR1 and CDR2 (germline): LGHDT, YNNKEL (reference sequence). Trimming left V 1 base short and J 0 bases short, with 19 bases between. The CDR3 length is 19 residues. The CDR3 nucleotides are TGTGCCAGCAGCCAAGTAGTCCCTAAGAAGGGGATCTCTGGAAACACCATATATTTT. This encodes CASSQVVPKKGISGNTIYF.

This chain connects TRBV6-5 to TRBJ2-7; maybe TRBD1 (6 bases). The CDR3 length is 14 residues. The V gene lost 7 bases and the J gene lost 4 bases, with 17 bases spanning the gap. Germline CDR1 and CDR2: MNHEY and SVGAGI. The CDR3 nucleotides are TGTGCCAGCACCCGACAGGTCCCATTTTACGAGCAGTACTTC. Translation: CASTRQVPFYEQYF.

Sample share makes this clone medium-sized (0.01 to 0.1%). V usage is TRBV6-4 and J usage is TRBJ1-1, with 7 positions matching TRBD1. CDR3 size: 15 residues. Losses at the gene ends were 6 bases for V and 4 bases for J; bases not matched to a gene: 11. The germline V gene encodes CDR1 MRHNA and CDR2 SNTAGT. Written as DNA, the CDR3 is TGTGCCAGCAGCGAATTCGAGGGACAGATCACTGAAGCTTTCTTT. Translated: CASSEFEGQITEAFF.